This TCR beta chain originates from a study of human T cells and chemical hapten exposure. Time point given: patch test 1, 2 weeks after DPC sensitization. Treatment: therapeutic diphenylcyclopropenone sensitization with weekly scalp DPC. Blood collection happened ahead of applying each patch test. One entry per CDR3 protein, called by TCRdb with MiXCR from the RACE reads. The sample yields some 83,000 distinct CDR3 sequences, roughly a tenth seen once. Broader study findings: With DPC sensitization, TCRs exceeding 1 in 1000 frequency showed no change.

A few counts support this clonotype. Its antigen is unknown. The CDR3 is 15 residues long. With 6 bases removed from V and 8 bases from J, the gap between germline ends came to 19 bases. Germline CDR1 is SNHLY and CDR2 is FYNNEI. The input for sequencing was whole blood, taken in connection with sensitization to the hapten diphenylcyclopropenone (DPC). This chain joins TRBV2 and TRBJ1-4; D is unresolved. This receptor was taken from a woman aged 50 to 60 with alopecia areata. Some clones in this sample may be carry-over from other donors' samples. DNA of the CDR3: TGTGCCAGCAGCCCTGAGAGGGTTGGAAACGAAAAACTGTTTTTT. Its translation: CASSPERVGNEKLFF. Together with reference TRBV2 and TRBJ1-4, the CDR3 gives the full variable domain: EPEVTQTPSHQVTQMGQEVILRCVPISNHLYFYWYRQILGQKVEFLVSFYNNEISEKSEIFDDQFSVERPDGSNFTLKIRSTKLEDSAMYFCASSPERVGNEKLFFGSGTQLSVL.